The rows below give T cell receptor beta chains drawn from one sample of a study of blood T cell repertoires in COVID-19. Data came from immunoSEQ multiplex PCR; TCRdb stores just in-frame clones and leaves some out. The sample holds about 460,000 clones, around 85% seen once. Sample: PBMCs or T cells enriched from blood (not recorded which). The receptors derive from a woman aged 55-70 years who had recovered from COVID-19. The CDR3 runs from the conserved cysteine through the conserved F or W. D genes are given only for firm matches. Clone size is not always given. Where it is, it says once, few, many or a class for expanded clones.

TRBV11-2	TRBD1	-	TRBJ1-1	TGTGCCAGCAGCCCACGAGGGGGACAGGGGTTTACTGAAGCTTTCTTT	CASSPRGGQGFTEAFF
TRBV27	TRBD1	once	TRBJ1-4	TGTGCCAGCAGTTTAGAGAGGACAGGTGGAAAACTGTTTTTT	CASSLERTGGKLFF
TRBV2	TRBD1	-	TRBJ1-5	TGTGCCAGCAGTCCGGCGGACAGGGGGAGCAATCAGCCCCAGCATTTT	CASSPADRGSNQPQHF
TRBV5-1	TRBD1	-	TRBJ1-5	TGCGCCAGCAGCTACGGGACAGGGGGCCAGCCCCAGCATTTT	CASSYGTGGQPQHF
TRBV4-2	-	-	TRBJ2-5	TGTGCCAGCAGCCCCCTGAGCGGAAACCAAGAGACCCAGTACTTC	CASSPLSGNQETQYF
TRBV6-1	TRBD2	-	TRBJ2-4	TGTGCCAGCAGTGAAGCGCGGGCAGGACTAGCGGGCTGGAACCTAAACATTCAGTACTTC	CASSEARAGLAGWNLNIQYF
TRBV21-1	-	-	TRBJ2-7	TGTGCCGGAAACGGCCCGGGACAGGGGGCGTACGAGCAGTACTTC	CAGNGPGQGAYEQYF
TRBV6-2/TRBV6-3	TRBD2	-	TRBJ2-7	TGTGCCAGCAGCAACCCTGCTCGGACTAGCGGGGGCCCCTACGAGCAGTACTTC	CASSNPARTSGGPYEQYF
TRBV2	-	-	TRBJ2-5	TGTGCCAGCGGGCTTCAAGAGACCCAGTACTTC	CASGLQETQYF
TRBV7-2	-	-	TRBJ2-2	TGTGCCAGCAGCTCGTACACCGGGGAGCTGTTTTTT	CASSSYTGELFF
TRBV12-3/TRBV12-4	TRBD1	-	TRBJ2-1	TGTGCCAGCAGACAGGGGGGATCCAATGAGCAGTTCTTC	CASRQGGSNEQFF
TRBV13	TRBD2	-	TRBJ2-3	TGTGCCAGCAGCTTAGGACTAGCGGGGGCCCGCACAGATACGCAGTATTTT	CASSLGLAGARTDTQYF
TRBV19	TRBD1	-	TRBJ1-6	TGTGCCAGTAGTATTTGGACAGGGGAGAATTCACCCCTCCACTTT	CASSIWTGENSPLHF
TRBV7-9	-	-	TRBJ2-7	TGTGCCAGCTCCCGAGGGGGATCCTCCTACGAGCAGTACTTC	CASSRGGSSYEQYF
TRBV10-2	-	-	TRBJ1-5	TGCGCCAGCAGGCGGGCAGGCAGCAATCAGCCCCAGCATTTT	CASRRAGSNQPQHF
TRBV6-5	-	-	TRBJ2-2	TGTGCCAGCAGTTACTCGACTATAACCGGGGAGCTGTTTTTT	CASSYSTITGELFF
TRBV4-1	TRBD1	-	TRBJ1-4	TGCGCCAGCAGCCCCGGACAGGGAGTATCTAATGAAAAACTGTTTTTT	CASSPGQGVSNEKLFF
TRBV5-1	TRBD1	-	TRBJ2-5	TGCGCCAGCAGCCTAGGAAGGGGGCAAGGAGAGACCCAGTACTTC	CASSLGRGQGETQYF
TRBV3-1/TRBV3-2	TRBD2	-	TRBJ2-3	TGTGCCAGCAGCCAATGGGGTAGCGGGGGATCAGATACGCAGTATTTT	CASSQWGSGGSDTQYF
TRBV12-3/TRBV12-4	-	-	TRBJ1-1	TGTGCCAGCGCCCCAACAGGAATCACTGAAGCTTTCTTT	CASAPTGITEAFF
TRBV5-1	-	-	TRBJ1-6	TGCGCCAGCAGCTCCAGACAGGAGAATTCACCCCTCCACTTT	CASSSRQENSPLHF
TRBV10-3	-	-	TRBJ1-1	TGTGCCATCAGTGAGTCTGTAGGGGCAGGAAACACTGAAGCTTTCTTT	CAISESVGAGNTEAFF
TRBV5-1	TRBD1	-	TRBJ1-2	TGCGCCAGCAGCTTGAATACGGGACAGGCTACCTATGGCTACACCTTC	CASSLNTGQATYGYTF
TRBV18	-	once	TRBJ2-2	TGTGCCAGCTCACCCCGGGCGGGCGTCACCGGGGAGCTGTTTTTT	CASSPRAGVTGELFF
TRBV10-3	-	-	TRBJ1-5	TGTGCCATCAGTGTCCGTATTAGCAATCAGCCCCAGCATTTT	CAISVRISNQPQHF
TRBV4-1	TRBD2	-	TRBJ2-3	TGCGCCAGCAGCCAAGAGACTAGCGGGGGGCCCACAGATACGCAGTATTTT	CASSQETSGGPTDTQYF
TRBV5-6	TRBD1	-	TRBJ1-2	TGTGCCAGCAGCTTGTTTGGGACAGGGGACTATGGCTACACCTTC	CASSLFGTGDYGYTF
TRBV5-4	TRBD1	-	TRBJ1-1	TGTGCCAGCAGTTGGGGACAGGGGCTAATGAACACTGAAGCTTTCTTT	CASSWGQGLMNTEAFF
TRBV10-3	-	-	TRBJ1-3	TGTGCCATCAGTGAGTCCCAGGTGCGCTCTTTGGGTTCTGGAAACACCATATATTTT	CAISESQVRSLGSGNTIYF
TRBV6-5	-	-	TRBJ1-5	TGTGCCAGCAGTACAGACCGAATCGGCAATCAGCCCCAGCATTTT	CASSTDRIGNQPQHF
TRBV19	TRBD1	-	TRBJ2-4	TGTGCCAGTAGCCAGGGGGACGTCAAAAACATTCAGTACTTC	CASSQGDVKNIQYF
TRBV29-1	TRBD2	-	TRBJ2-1	TGCAGCGTTGTCGCGGGGGTTGGGTACAATGAGCAGTTCTTC	CSVVAGVGYNEQFF
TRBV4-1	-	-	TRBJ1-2	TGCGCCAGCAGCCACATGGGGGCTGGGAGCTTC	CASSHMGAGSF
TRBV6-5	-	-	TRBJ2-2	TGTGCCAGCAGGTCGGGATTCCCCGGGGAGCTGTTTTTT	CASRSGFPGELFF
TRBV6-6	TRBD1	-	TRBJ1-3	TGTGCCAGCAGTTACGGGAACCTACAGGGGGGAAACACCATATATTTT	CASSYGNLQGGNTIYF
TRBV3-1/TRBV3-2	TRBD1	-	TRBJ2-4	TGTGCCAGCAGCCGTGGGACAGACACAAATCTAGCCAAAAACATTCAGTACTTC	CASSRGTDTNLAKNIQYF
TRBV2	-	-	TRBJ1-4	TGTGCCAGCAGTGATCGGGGAAATTATAATGAAAAACTGTTTTTT	CASSDRGNYNEKLFF
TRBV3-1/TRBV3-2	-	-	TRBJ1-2	TGTGCCAGCAGCCAACTCGGGGGGAGGGGGTATGGCTACACCTTC	CASSQLGGRGYGYTF
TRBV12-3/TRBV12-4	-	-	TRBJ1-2	TGTGCCAGCAGTTTCCGGGGTGGCGTGGACACCTTC	CASSFRGGVDTF
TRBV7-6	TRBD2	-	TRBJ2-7	TGTGCCAGCAGCCCTCGGGGGGACTCCTTCTACGAGCAGTACTTC	CASSPRGDSFYEQYF
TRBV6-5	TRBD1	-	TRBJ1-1	TGTGCCAGCAGAACAGGGGGTTGGGGCACTGAAGCTTTCTTT	CASRTGGWGTEAFF
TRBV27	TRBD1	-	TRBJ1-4	TGTGCCAGCAGTTCTACAGGGGTTTCAACTAATGAAAAACTGTTTTTT	CASSSTGVSTNEKLFF
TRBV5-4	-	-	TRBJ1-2	TGTGCCAGCAGCCTGGGCGGGGGGCAGGGCTATGGCTACACCTTC	CASSLGGGQGYGYTF
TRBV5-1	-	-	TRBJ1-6	TGCGCCAGCAGCTTTTCCGGGACTTCTAATTCACCCCTCCACTTT	CASSFSGTSNSPLHF
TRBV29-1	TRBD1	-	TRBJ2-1	TGCAGCGTTGTCAGGGGGAACAATGAGCAGTTCTTC	CSVVRGNNEQFF
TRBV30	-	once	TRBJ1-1	TGTGCCTGGAGTACTGGGCCTGAAGCTTTCTTT	CAWSTGPEAFF
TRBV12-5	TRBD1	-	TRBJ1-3	TGTGCTAGTGGAACCGACAGGGCGAGAAACACCATATATTTT	CASGTDRARNTIYF
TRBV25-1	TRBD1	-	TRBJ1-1	TGTGCCAGCAGGATTTCAGGGGGAACTGAAGCTTTCTTT	CASRISGGTEAFF
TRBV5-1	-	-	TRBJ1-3	TGCGCCAGCCGGGACACAATCTCTGGAAACACCATATATTTT	CASRDTISGNTIYF
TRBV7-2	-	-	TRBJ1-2	TGTGCCAGCAGCTTAGTTGGCACGGGGGGCTACACCTTC	CASSLVGTGGYTF
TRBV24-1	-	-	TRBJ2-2	TGTGCCACCAGTGGTTTTAGAAACACCGGGGAGCTGTTTTTT	CATSGFRNTGELFF